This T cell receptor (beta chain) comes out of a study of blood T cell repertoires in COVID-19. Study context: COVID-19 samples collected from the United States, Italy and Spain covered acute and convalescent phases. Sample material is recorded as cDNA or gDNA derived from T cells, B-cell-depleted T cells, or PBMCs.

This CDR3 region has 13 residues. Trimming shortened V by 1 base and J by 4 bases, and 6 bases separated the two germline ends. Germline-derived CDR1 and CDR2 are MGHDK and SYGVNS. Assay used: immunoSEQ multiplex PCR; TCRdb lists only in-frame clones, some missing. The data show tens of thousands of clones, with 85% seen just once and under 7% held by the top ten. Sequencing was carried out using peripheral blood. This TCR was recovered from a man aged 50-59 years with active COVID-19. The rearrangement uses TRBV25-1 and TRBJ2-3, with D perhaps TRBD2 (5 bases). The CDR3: CASSESGSDTQYF. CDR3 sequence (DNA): TGTGCCAGCAGTGAATCGGGATCAGATACGCAGTATTTT.